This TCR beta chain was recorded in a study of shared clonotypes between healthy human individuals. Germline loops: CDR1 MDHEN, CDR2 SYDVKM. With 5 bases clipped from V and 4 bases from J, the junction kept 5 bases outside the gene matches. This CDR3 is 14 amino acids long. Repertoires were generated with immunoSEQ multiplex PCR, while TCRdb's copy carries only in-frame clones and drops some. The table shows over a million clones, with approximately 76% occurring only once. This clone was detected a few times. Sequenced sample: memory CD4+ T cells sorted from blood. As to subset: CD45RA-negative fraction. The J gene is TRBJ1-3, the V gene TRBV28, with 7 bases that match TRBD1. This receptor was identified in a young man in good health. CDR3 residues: CASSSQGGGNTIYF. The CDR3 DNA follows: TGTGCCAGCAGTAGCCAAGGGGGCGGAAACACCATATATTTT.